This TCR beta chain came from a study of blood T cell repertoires in COVID-19. Sequenced by immunoSEQ multiplex PCR; TCRdb stores in-frame clones only, minus some. The sample consists of some 150,000 clones, around 84% of them appearing once. The ends lost 7 bases at V and 4 bases at J; junction bases unmatched: 6. The CDR3 covers 13 residues. The V gene's germline CDR1 is MNHEY and CDR2 SVGAGI. This clonotype originated in an elderly man with acute or convalescent COVID-19. Material for sequencing was peripheral blood. The chain is built from TRBV6-5 and TRBJ1-2; 7 bases map to TRBD1. CDR3 DNA: TGTGCCAGCATCTTCCGGGACAGCTATGGCTACACCTTC. Translating gives CASIFRDSYGYTF.